This TCR beta chain derives from a study of early T cells in non-severe SARS-CoV-2 infection. Study-wide points: Matches to VDJdb favored anti-spike CD8 responses and missed private and CD4 specificities.

TCRdb reprocessed the 5' RACE reads with MiXCR, giving one entry per CDR3 protein. The sample has some 41,000 distinct CDR3 sequences, approximately 6.3% seen once. This clonotype was seen many times. The antigen is undetermined. Source material: whole blood. This TCR was recovered from an adult who was a healthcare worker with PCR-confirmed SARS-CoV-2 infection or an uninfected control (not recorded which).

The CDR3 protein is CASSAGSTDTQYF. DNA of the CDR3: TGTGCCAGCAGCGCCGGAAGCACAGATACGCAGTATTTT. The rearrangement uses TRBV9 and TRBJ2-3; no reliable D call. CDR3 length equals 13 residues. V lost 3 bases, J lost 0 bases, and 5 bases lay in between. Germline V gives CDR1 SGDLS, CDR2 YYNGEE. The full variable domain, in which reference TRBV9 and TRBJ2-3 provide the parts outside the CDR3, is DSGVTQTPKHLITATGQRVTLRCSPRSGDLSVYWYQQSLDQGLQFLIQYYNGEERAKGNILERFSAQQFPDLHSELNLSSLELGDSALYFCASSAGSTDTQYFGPGTRLTVL.